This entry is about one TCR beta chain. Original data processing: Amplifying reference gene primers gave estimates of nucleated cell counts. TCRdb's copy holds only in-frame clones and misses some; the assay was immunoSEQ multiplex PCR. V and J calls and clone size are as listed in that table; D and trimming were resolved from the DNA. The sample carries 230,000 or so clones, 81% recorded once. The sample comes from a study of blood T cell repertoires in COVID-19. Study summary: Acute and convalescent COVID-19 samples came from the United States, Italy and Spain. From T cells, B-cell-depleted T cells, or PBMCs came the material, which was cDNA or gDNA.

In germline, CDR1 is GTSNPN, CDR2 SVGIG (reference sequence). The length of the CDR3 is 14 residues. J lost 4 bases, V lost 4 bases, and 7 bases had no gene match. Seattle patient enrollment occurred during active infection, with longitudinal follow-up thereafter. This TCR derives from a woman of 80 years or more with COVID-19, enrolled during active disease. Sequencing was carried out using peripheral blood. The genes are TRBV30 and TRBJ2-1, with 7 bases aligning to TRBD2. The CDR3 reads CAWMERGPYNEQFF. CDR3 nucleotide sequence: TGTGCCTGGATGGAGCGGGGCCCGTACAATGAGCAGTTCTTC. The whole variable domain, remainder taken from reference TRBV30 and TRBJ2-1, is SQTIHQWPATLVQPVGSPLSLECTVEGTSNPNLYWYRQAAGRGLQLLFYSVGIGQISSEVPQNLSASRPQDRQFILSSKKLLLSDSGFYLCAWMERGPYNEQFFGPGTRLTVL.